This TCR beta chain was sequenced for a study of T-cell memory formation after mild COVID-19 (dated by TCRdb to the early 2020s). For the wider study: TCR sequence clusters from the two donors were largely donor specific. In a couple of donors, T-cell clones that expanded and contracted after mild COVID-19 were tracked by sequencing TCRalpha and TCRbeta repertoires over time. The cohort comprised two young, previously healthy adult volunteers, one female and one male. Overall study outcomes, separate from this receptor: From day 15 to 85, contracting clones showed balanced CD4/CD8 phenotypes, whereas a second wave of clones that expanded from day 15 to 37 leaned towards CD4+. Some responding clones were detected in pre-infection memory, suggesting pre-existing cross-reactive memory T cells joined the SARS-CoV-2 response. The second-wave clones that peaked on day 37 were not confirmed to be SARS-CoV-2 specific. Contracting CD4+ clones turned up mainly in the CM and EM memory subsets, whereas EMRA was where CD8+ clones were enriched. The study included only a couple of mild cases, and larger cohorts that include severe cases with pre-infection samples were judged to be necessary.

For sequencing, an Illumina NovaSeq 6000 was employed. TCRalpha and TCRbeta cDNA libraries were built by 5'RACE with constant-segment primers, adding sample barcodes and unique molecular identifiers. RNA was extracted from every sample with Trizol reagent. Amplification of the libraries took two PCR steps, and the second step added a second sample barcode plus Illumina TruSeq adapters. The libraries were sequenced on an Illumina NovaSeq using 2 x 150 bp paired-end reads. The paper's processing steps were these. Demultiplexing of reads and collapsing into UMI-guided consensus sequences were performed with migec v1.2.7. Using mixcr v2.1.11, the UMI consensuses were aligned to TRA and TRB V and J templates and assembled into clonotypes. A clonotype was counted as expanded or contracted only when both edgeR and NoisET called the clonotype significant, with the noise models trained on biological replicates. For edgeR calls, the cutoffs were a false discovery rate-adjusted p below 0.01 and a log2 fold-change threshold of 1. As an exploratory analysis of dynamics, max-normalized trajectories of the 1000 most abundant clonotypes were examined by PCA with hierarchical clustering. Each responding clone was given a CD4 or CD8 phenotype based on the CD4+ and CD8+ repertoires, which had been sequenced separately. TCRdb took the public reads, trimmed them with fastp at Q25, ran MiXCR for clone calling and kept in-frame beta chains. Rows with one shared CDR3 protein collapse into an entry with the most common genes and DNA. What appears here as the V and J calls and clone size reflects TCRdb's work, not the paper's. The sample records 150,000 to 200,000 distinct CDR3 sequences, approximately 10% of which are singletons. The ten largest account for 3.5% to 4% of the sample.

Reading from cysteine to phenylalanine, the CDR3 counts 14 amino acids. CDR3 DNA only is kept here, 42 bases in frame from base 1. The germline V gene specifies SGDLS as CDR1 and YYNGEE as CDR2. Trimming leaves V shorter by 3 bases and J shorter by 8 bases, with the junction holding 8 bases beyond the gene matches. Ficoll-Paque density gradient centrifugation was used to isolate PBMCs. This clonotype was recorded at least ten times. Its antigen remains unidentified. There are no base qualities to consult, and no much larger clone falls within one base. The TCR sequence derives from a man aged 18 to 29 who had mild COVID-19 (a few samples of this study predate the infection). The sample titles of this study are shuffled in the database, so cell type and time point are left out; the donor was told from shared clones. Sequencing was carried out using PBMCs or a T cell subset sorted from them (not recorded which). The rearranged segments are TRBV9 and TRBJ2-3; TRBD2 fits 8 bases in the junction. The bases read TGTGCCAGCAGCGGCGGGGGGTTCATGAGTACGCAGTATTTT. Its product reads: CASSGGGFMSTQYF. Beyond the CDR3, the reference TRBV9 and TRBJ2-3 genes provide the residues; the full variable domain reads: DSGVTQTPKHLITATGQRVTLRCSPRSGDLSVYWYQQSLDQGLQFLIQYYNGEERAKGNILERFSAQQFPDLHSELNLSSLELGDSALYFCASSGGGFMSTQYFGPGTRLTVL.